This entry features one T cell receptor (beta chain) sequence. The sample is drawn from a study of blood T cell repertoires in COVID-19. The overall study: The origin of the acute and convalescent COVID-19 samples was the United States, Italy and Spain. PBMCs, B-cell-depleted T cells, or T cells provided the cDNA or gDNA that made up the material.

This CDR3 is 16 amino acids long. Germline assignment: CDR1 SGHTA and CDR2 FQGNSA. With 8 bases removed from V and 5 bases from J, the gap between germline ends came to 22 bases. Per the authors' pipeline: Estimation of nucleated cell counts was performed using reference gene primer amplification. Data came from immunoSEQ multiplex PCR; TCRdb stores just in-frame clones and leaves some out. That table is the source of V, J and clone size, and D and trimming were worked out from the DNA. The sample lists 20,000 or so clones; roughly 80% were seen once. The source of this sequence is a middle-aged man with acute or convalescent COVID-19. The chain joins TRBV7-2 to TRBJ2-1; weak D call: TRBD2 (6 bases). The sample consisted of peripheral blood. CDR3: CASSGGVRGINNEQFF. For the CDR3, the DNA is TGTGCCAGCTCCGGCGGCGTCCGGGGGATTAACAATGAGCAGTTCTTC.